Sequencing of this T cell receptor beta chain was carried out in a study of T cells in Graves' hyperthyroidism and ophthalmopathy. Regarding the study as a whole: Most clonotypes expanded in thyroid above 0.001 were likewise present in blood.

This clonotype was seen only a few times. Its antigen is undetermined. Over 9 ml of fresh peripheral blood supplied the PBMCs. Researchers amplified the TCR beta CDR3 regions from RNA transcripts. TCR CDR3 underwent first-round RT-PCR with the HTBI primer set. TCRdb reprocessed the multiplex PCR reads with MiXCR, giving one entry per CDR3 protein. The sample carries about 640,000 distinct CDR3 sequences, around 21% recorded once. V was cut by 3 bases and J by 5 bases, with 21 bases left in between. The CDR3 has 17 amino acids. Sequenced material: blood. The rearrangement joins TRBV12-3 or TRBV12-4 to TRBJ2-3; the D gene is possibly TRBD1 (5 bases). The TCR was taken from a man aged 25-40 years with Graves' ophthalmopathy. The DNA of the CDR3 is TGTGCCAGCAGTTTGTGGGGCGTGGGGATCTCGGGAGATACGCAGTATTTT. Translated: CASSLWGVGISGDTQYF.